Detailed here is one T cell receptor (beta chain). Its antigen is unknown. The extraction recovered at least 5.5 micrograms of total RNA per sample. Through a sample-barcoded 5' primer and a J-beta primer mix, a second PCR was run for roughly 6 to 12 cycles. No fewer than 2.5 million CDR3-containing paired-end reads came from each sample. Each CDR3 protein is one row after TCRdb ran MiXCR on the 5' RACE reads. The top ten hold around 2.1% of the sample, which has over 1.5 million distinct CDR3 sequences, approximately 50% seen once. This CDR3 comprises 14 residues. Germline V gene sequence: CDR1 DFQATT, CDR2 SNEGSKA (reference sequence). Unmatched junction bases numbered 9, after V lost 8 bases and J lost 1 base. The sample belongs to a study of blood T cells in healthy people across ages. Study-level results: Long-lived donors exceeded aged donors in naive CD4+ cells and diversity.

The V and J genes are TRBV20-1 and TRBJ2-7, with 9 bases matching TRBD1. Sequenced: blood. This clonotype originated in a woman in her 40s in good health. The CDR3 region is CSPGGTGLSYEQYF. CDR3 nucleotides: TGCAGTCCAGGAGGGACAGGGTTGTCCTACGAGCAGTACTTC.